These 2 T cell receptor beta chains were sequenced from one sample in a study of neurological immune-mediated disorders. Each CDR3 protein gets one entry after TCRdb re-called the 5' RACE reads with MiXCR. In the table there are tens of thousands of distinct CDR3 sequences, around 7.8% of which are singletons. Sequencing was carried out using PBMCs. Receptor source: a woman in her forties in good health.

This clonotype has ten or more counts. CDR3 coding DNA: TGTGCCAGCAGCCCCTTAGCGGGAGGGAGGGCCCAGTACTTC. Translating gives CASSPLAGGRAQYF. V usage is TRBV12-3 or TRBV12-4 and J usage is TRBJ2-5; TRBD2 agrees at 11 bases. After removal of 6 bases from V and 9 bases from J, the junction contained 9 bases not matched to a gene. This CDR3 is 14 amino acids long.

V gene TRBV6-1 combines with J gene TRBJ2-2; perhaps TRBD1 as D (6 bases). This CDR3 region has 17 residues. Germline CDR1 and CDR2: MNHNS and SASEGT. Between the trimmed V and J ends, which lost 1 base and 1 base, there was a span of 13 bases. Here the CDR3 DNA reads TGTGCCAGCAGTGAAGGCAGGGACACGTGGAACACCGGGGAGCTGTTTTTT. Protein: CASSEGRDTWNTGELFF.